This T cell receptor (beta chain) derives from a study of blood T cell repertoires in COVID-19. For the study at large: Italy, Spain and the United States were the sources of the convalescent and acute COVID-19 samples. The analysed material was cDNA or gDNA that came from T cells, B-cell-depleted T cells, or PBMCs.

Authors' processing steps: For nucleated cells, counts were estimated from reference gene primer amplification. Method: immunoSEQ multiplex PCR; TCRdb's copy keeps in-frame clones and lacks some. The V and J calls and clone size were taken over from that table, and D and trimming were inferred from the DNA. The sample holds just over 150,000 clones, approximately 86% seen once. This CDR3 is built from 15 residues. Per germline, CDR1 PRHDT and CDR2 FYEKMQ (reference sequence). Trimming removed 5 bases from V and 1 base from J, with 14 bases in between. This clone is a singleton in its sample. This receptor was identified in a woman aged 70-85 years with acute or convalescent COVID-19. The gene calls are TRBV13 and TRBJ1-1, with D possibly TRBD1 on 6 matching bases. Sequencing was performed on peripheral blood. Written as DNA, the CDR3 is TGTGCCAGCAGCCCCCAAGAGACAGGGAACACTGAAGCTTTCTTT. It codes for CASSPQETGNTEAFF.